This T cell receptor beta chain was sequenced for a study of cytomegalovirus exposure and HLA in healthy donors. Use of 60 Vbeta and 13 Jbeta primers characterized the PCR. Data came from immunoSEQ multiplex PCR; TCRdb stores just in-frame clones and leaves some out. This table holds about 110,000 clones, roughly 85% found once. The germline gives CDR1 SQVTM, CDR2 ANQGSEA. The CDR3 is 13 residues long. V dropped 0 bases and J dropped 3 bases, with 9 bases sitting between them. For this clone: This specimen includes other DNA sequences encoding the same CDR3.

J is TRBJ2-7 and V is TRBV29-1; D may be TRBD2 (5 bases). The sequence came from a woman in her thirties or forties in good health and CMV-seronegative. What was sequenced was PBMCs. The CDR3 region has the DNA TGCAGCGTTGAAGATGAGGGCAGCTACGAGCAGTACTTC. Amino acid sequence: CSVEDEGSYEQYF.